What follows describes a single TCR beta chain. V gave up 1 base and J gave up 4 bases, with 8 bases separating them. The CDR3 consists of 13 residues. Unique molecular identifiers were incorporated when the TCRbeta library was constructed. MiXCR was run by TCRdb on the PCR reads, yielding one entry per CDR3 protein. Of 400,000 to 500,000 distinct CDR3 sequences listed, roughly 11% are singletons. This specimen belongs to a study of T-cell reconstitution after alpha-beta-depleted transplantation in children. The sequence came from a human donor who donated a stem cell graft to a child with acute myeloid leukemia. Here the sequenced sample was PBMCs from the stem cell graft donor, taken from the stem cell graft. This rearrangement joins TRBV12-3 or TRBV12-4 to TRBJ2-7; no reliable D call. CDR3 in DNA: TGTGCCAGCAGTTTAGAGCAGCAATACGAGCAGTACGTC. As protein: CASSLEQQYEQYV.